This T cell receptor beta chain came from a study of T-cell reconstitution after alpha-beta-depleted transplantation in children. Library preparation (for TCRbeta) was performed with unique molecular identifiers. TCRdb reprocessed the PCR reads via MiXCR and lists one record per CDR3 protein. The sample consists of over 200,000 distinct CDR3 sequences, approximately 15% of them appearing once. Only a few counts were recorded for this clonotype. The CDR3 is 14 residues long. Germline CDR1 reads MNHEY; CDR2 reads SMNVEV (reference sequence). V gave up 6 bases and J gave up 3 bases, with 14 bases separating them.

V gene TRBV27 combines with J gene TRBJ1-2; D possibly corresponds to TRBD1 (5 bases). This specimen consisted of PBMCs, mostly from graft donor cells, obtained 360 days after TCRalphabeta/CD19-depleted stem cell transplant. This clonotype was sampled from a male patient between 2 and 9 years old who had a stem cell transplant for acute lymphoblastic leukemia, so the T cells may come from the graft donor. As DNA, the CDR3 is TGTGCCAGCAGCCCTTTTCGGGGGGACTATGGCTACACCTTC. Translated: CASSPFRGDYGYTF.